One and the same sample provided the 29 T cell receptor beta chains below, sequenced in a study of blood T cell repertoires in COVID-19. The repertoire was sequenced with immunoSEQ multiplex PCR; TCRdb's copy has only in-frame clones and lacks some. The sample holds 130,000 to 150,000 clones, roughly 80% seen once. Input material: peripheral blood. Every receptor here comes from a human donor in a cohort sampled during active COVID-19.

The V and J genes are TRBV5-4 and TRBJ2-5, with 11 bases that match TRBD2. There are 16 residues in the CDR3. Germline assignment: CDR1 SGHNT and CDR2 YYREEE (reference sequence). The junction had 10 bases not matched to a gene; V was cut back by 4 bases and J by 5 bases. In DNA form, the CDR3 reads TGTGCCAGCAGCCAAGGGGTTAGCGGGGGGGTTGAGACCCAGTACTTC. This encodes CASSQGVSGGVETQYF.

The CDR3 nucleotides are TGTGCCAGCAGTGACGTGACTAGCGGGGCGGGGACCCAGTACTTC. Residues: CASSDVTSGAGTQYF. The J gene is TRBJ2-5, the V gene TRBV2; TRBD2 agrees at 11 bases. CDR1 is SNHLY and CDR2 is FYNNEI in the germline V gene. After removal of 3 bases from V and 7 bases from J, the junction contained 7 bases not matched to a gene. There are 15 residues in the CDR3.

The rearrangement uses TRBV7-2 and TRBJ2-1; perhaps TRBD2 as D (5 bases). CDR1 is SGHTA and CDR2 is FQGNSA in the germline V gene. Trimming pared 1 base from V and 9 bases from J, leaving 13 bases between. This CDR3 region has 14 residues. CDR3 sequence reads: CASSLEIVRGEQFF. CDR3 nucleotide sequence: TGTGCCAGCAGCTTAGAGATAGTTCGGGGTGAGCAGTTCTTC.

This rearrangement joins TRBV18 to TRBJ1-2, with D uncertain. The V gene's germline CDR1 is KGHSH and CDR2 LQKENI. This CDR3 has 14 amino acids. The V end lost 1 base, the J end lost 2 bases, and 8 bases lay between the germline ends. The CDR3 DNA reads as TGTGCCAGCTCACCACAGGAACAGAACTATGGCTACACCTTC. Protein product: CASSPQEQNYGYTF.

The chain is built from TRBV7-6 and TRBJ2-7; 7 bases are shared with TRBD1. The V segment lost 4 bases and the J segment 6 bases; nucleotides outside the gene matches: 12. This CDR3 is 15 amino acids long. Germline CDR1 reads SGHVS; CDR2 reads FNYEAQ. CDR3 protein: CASSSYRGGGIEQYF. The CDR3 DNA follows: TGTGCCAGCAGCTCGTACAGGGGTGGGGGTATCGAGCAGTACTTC. Full variable domain (missing parts from reference TRBV7-6 and TRBJ2-7): GAGVSQSPRYKVTKRGQDVALRCDPISGHVSLYWYRQALGQGPEFLTYFNYEAQQDKSGLPNDRFSAERPEGSISTLTIQRTEQRDSAMYRCASSSYRGGGIEQYFGPGTRLTVT.

V gene TRBV3-1 (or the pseudogene TRBV3-2) combines with J gene TRBJ2-5; D may be TRBD2 (6 bases). Trimming left V 5 bases short and J 8 bases short, with 24 bases between. CDR1 is LGHDT and CDR2 is YNNKEL in the germline V gene (reference sequence). The CDR3 is 16 amino acids. The CDR3: CASSFRGGSPRLTQYF. The DNA of the CDR3 is TGTGCCAGCAGCTTTCGCGGAGGGAGCCCCAGGTTAACCCAGTACTTC.

V and J are TRBV3-1 (or the pseudogene TRBV3-2) and TRBJ2-2, with TRBD2 as a possible D gene (5 bases). The germline V gene has CDR1 LGHDT and CDR2 YNNKEL (reference sequence). The CDR3 runs 18 residues. Trimming took 0 bases from V and 0 from J, leaving 14 bases between them. The CDR3 coding sequence is TGTGCCAGCAGCCAAGATCCCGCCAGGAGGACGAACACCGGGGAGCTGTTTTTT. It codes for CASSQDPARRTNTGELFF.

This chain links TRBV3-1 (or the pseudogene TRBV3-2) with TRBJ2-1; 7 nucleotides align to TRBD1. The CDR3 has 15 residues. V was pared by 2 bases and J by 1 base, with 2 bases of the junction left unmatched. Germline V gene data show CDR1 as LGHDT and CDR2 as YNNKEL (reference sequence). Written as DNA, the CDR3 is TGTGCCAGCAGCCAACAGGGGGTGTCCTACAATGAGCAGTTCTTC. Translating it yields CASSQQGVSYNEQFF.

The rearrangement uses TRBV7-8 and TRBJ1-6, with 9 bases matching TRBD1. This CDR3 contains 15 residues. CDR1 is SGHVS and CDR2 is FQNEAQ in the germline V gene. The V and J ends lost 3 bases and 6 bases, in that order; junction bases with no gene match: 3. The CDR3 here is CASSFATGGNSPLHF. CDR3 DNA: TGTGCCAGCAGCTTTGCGACAGGGGGTAATTCACCCCTCCACTTT.

This clone was recorded a few times. This sequence joins TRBV29-1 and TRBJ2-1; D is perhaps TRBD2 (6 bases). The CDR3 contains 15 residues. CDR1 is SQVTM, CDR2 ANQGSEA, per germline. The CDR3 nucleotides are TGCACCGGTTCGGGATCCGGAGGGGAGAACAATGAGCAGTTCTTC. Amino acids: CTGSGSGGENNEQFF.

The J gene is TRBJ2-3, the V gene TRBV4-1; TRBD2 matches 11 bases. CDR3 length: 15 amino acids. Germline CDR1 MGHRA, CDR2 YSYEKL. V was clipped by 8 bases and J by 5 bases; unmatched bases: 9. CDR3 residues: CASVTSGDGGDTQYF. CDR3 nucleotides: TGCGCCAGCGTGACTAGCGGGGACGGGGGAGATACGCAGTATTTT.

The CDR3 nucleotides read TGTGCCAGCTCGACAGGTTCCCCGGTCTCTGGGGCCAACGTCCTGACTTTC. Amino acids: CASSTGSPVSGANVLTF. The rearrangement uses TRBV18 and TRBJ2-6, with D tentatively TRBD1 (6 bases). V shed 6 bases and J shed 0 bases, with 15 bases lying between them. The germline gives CDR1 KGHSH, CDR2 LQKENI. The CDR3 spans 17 residues.

The rearrangement uses TRBV11-3 and TRBJ1-5; D is uncertain. The ends were cut back, 1 base at V and 0 bases at J, with 7 bases in the middle. The CDR3 runs 15 residues. Germline V gives CDR1 SGHNT, CDR2 YENEEA. In nucleotides, the CDR3 is TGTGCCAGCAGCTTAGCGGAGTATAGCAATCAGCCCCAGCATTTT. Protein: CASSLAEYSNQPQHF. The full variable domain, rest sourced from reference TRBV11-3 and TRBJ1-5, is EAGVVQSPRYKIIEKKQPVAFWCNPISGHNTLYWYLQNLGQGPELLIRYENEEAVDDSQLPKDRFSAERLKGVDSTLKIQPAELGDSAVYLCASSLAEYSNQPQHFGDGTRLSIL.

The J gene is TRBJ1-5, the V gene TRBV7-2; D call uncertain. Trimming left V 6 bases short and J 0 bases short, with 9 bases between. Germline CDR1 SGHTA, CDR2 FQGNSA. This CDR3 spans 14 amino acids. The chain's CDR3 is CASRTSHSNQPQHF. The CDR3 nucleotides read TGTGCCAGCAGAACCAGTCATAGCAATCAGCCCCAGCATTTT.

The CDR3, as DNA: TGTGCCAGCAGTCCTCGGAGGCCAGGCCCCTATGGCTACACCTTC. It encodes CASSPRRPGPYGYTF. This chain uses TRBV6-5 with TRBJ1-2, with unresolved D. There are 15 residues in the CDR3. The V gene lost 5 bases and the J gene lost 4 bases, with 17 bases spanning the gap. The V gene's germline CDR1 is MNHEY and CDR2 SVGAGI.

This sequence joins TRBV24-1 and TRBJ2-7; TRBD1 matches at 8 bases. V was pared by 6 bases and J by 6 bases, with 6 bases of the junction left unmatched. The CDR3 length is 13 residues. Germline-derived CDR1 and CDR2 are KGHDR and SFDVKD. The CDR3 loop reads CATSQGAGREQYF. The CDR3 region has the DNA TGTGCCACCAGTCAGGGGGCGGGCCGCGAGCAGTACTTC.

Only a few counts were recorded for this clone. This chain links TRBV21-1 with TRBJ1-1; the tabulated D call, TRBD1, remains unverified against the DNA. TRBV21-1 is assigned pseudogene status. CDR3 length: 17 residues. The CDR3 spells CASSKRGSDGGDTEAFF. CDR3 bases: TGTGCCAGCAGCAAAAGGGGTTCGGACGGTGGGGACACTGAAGCTTTCTTT.

The chain joins TRBV5-1 to TRBJ1-1, with 7 bases matching TRBD1. The V and J ends lost 3 bases and 2 bases, in that order; junction bases with no gene match: 13. Germline CDR1 reads SGHRS; CDR2 reads YFSETQ. The CDR3 covers 17 residues. CDR3 sequence: CASSSKRGTELNTEAFF. In DNA, the CDR3 is TGCGCCAGCAGCTCAAAGCGGGGGACAGAGTTAAACACTGAAGCTTTCTTT.

V and J are TRBV28 and TRBJ2-7, with 7 bases lining up with TRBD2. With 10 bases clipped from V and 4 bases from J, the junction kept 13 bases outside the gene matches. Germline values: CDR1 MDHEN, CDR2 SYDVKM. The CDR3 contains 14 residues. CDR3 in DNA: TGTGCCACCGTAAGCGGGGCCGGCCCTTACGAGCAGTACTTC. Translated, it gives CATVSGAGPYEQYF. Full variable domain (remainder filled in from reference TRBV28 and TRBJ2-7): DVKVTQSSRYLVKRTGEKVFLECVQDMDHENMFWYRQDPGLGLRLIYFSYDVKMKEKGDIPEGYSVSREKKERFSLILESASTNQTSMYLCATVSGAGPYEQYFGPGTRLTVT.

This clone was seen just once. The chain recombines TRBV19 with TRBJ1-1; 8 bases are a match to TRBD1. This CDR3 spans 17 amino acids. The V and J ends lost 4 bases and 0 bases, in that order; junction bases with no gene match: 10. CDR1 and CDR2 from the germline V gene are LNHDA and SQIVND (reference sequence). The CDR3 region is CASSKGQGPRMNTEAFF. CDR3 in DNA: TGTGCCAGTAGTAAAGGACAGGGCCCTCGTATGAACACTGAAGCTTTCTTT.

This clone was found once. The chain is built from TRBV19 and TRBJ1-4; no reliable D call. V was pared by 5 bases and J by 3 bases, with 10 bases between. Germline loops: CDR1 LNHDA, CDR2 SQIVND (reference sequence). The CDR3 totals 14 residues. The CDR3 region has the DNA TGTGCCAGTAGTCCACTGGAGGCTAATGAAAAACTGTTTTTT. This codes for CASSPLEANEKLFF.

This chain links TRBV7-2 with TRBJ2-5; 8 bases align to TRBD1. CDR1 SGHTA and CDR2 FQGNSA come from the germline V gene. The CDR3 covers 15 residues. The ends lost 1 base at V and 6 bases at J; junction bases unmatched: 7. The CDR3 is CASSLVAQGAQTQYF. The DNA for the CDR3 is TGTGCCAGCAGCTTAGTGGCGCAGGGGGCCCAGACCCAGTACTTC. Looking up the rest from reference TRBV7-2 and TRBJ2-5 gives the full variable domain: GAGVSQSPSNKVTEKGKDVELRCDPISGHTALYWYRQSLGQGLEFLIYFQGNSAPDKSGLPSDRFSAERTGGSVSTLTIQRTQQEDSAVYLCASSLVAQGAQTQYFGPGTRLLVL.

The chain uses TRBV9 and TRBJ2-3; 7 bases map to TRBD2. Germline CDR1 SGDLS, CDR2 YYNGEE. The length of the CDR3 is 15 residues. With V trimmed by 0 bases and J by 2 bases, 3 bases remained unmatched. CDR3 nucleotide sequence: TGTGCCAGCAGCGTAGTGGGGGGGTCCACAGATACGCAGTATTTT. Protein sequence: CASSVVGGSTDTQYF.

This rearrangement joins TRBV2 to TRBJ2-7; D unclear. The germline gives CDR1 SNHLY, CDR2 FYNNEI. The CDR3 extends over 12 amino acids. The V gene lost 7 bases and the J gene lost 2 bases, with 9 bases spanning the gap. This chain's CDR3 is CASIRDTYEQYF. The CDR3 DNA sequence: TGTGCCAGCATCAGAGACACCTACGAGCAGTACTTC.

The gene calls are TRBV12-3 or TRBV12-4 and TRBJ1-5; 9 bases are shared with TRBD1. The J segment lost 9 bases and the V segment lost 5 bases, leaving 5 bases of the junction unmatched. CDR3 length equals 13 residues. CDR3 nucleotides: TGTGCCAGCAGTACAGGGGGCAGAGGGCCCCAGCATTTT. Residues: CASSTGGRGPQHF.

This chain connects TRBV7-9 to TRBJ1-2; D perhaps matches TRBD1 (6 bases). CDR1 SEHNR and CDR2 FQNEAQ come from the germline V gene (reference sequence). The length of the CDR3 is 15 residues. With 1 base removed from V and 4 bases from J, the gap between germline ends came to 13 bases. This CDR3 is CASSLVNTGTYGYTF. The CDR3 DNA is TGTGCCAGCAGCTTAGTCAATACAGGGACCTATGGCTACACCTTC.

This chain joins TRBV11-3 and TRBJ2-1; D is possibly TRBD2 (6 bases). V lost 5 bases and J lost 7, with 6 bases in between. CDR3 length: 11 residues. Germline values: CDR1 SGHNT, CDR2 YENEEA. The CDR3 protein is CASSRGNEQFF. The DNA for the CDR3 is TGTGCCAGCAGCCGGGGGAATGAGCAGTTCTTC.

This clone was recorded once. The chain couples TRBV13 to TRBJ1-3; D not certain. The CDR3 has 14 amino acids. V was cut by 5 bases and J by 0 bases, with 8 bases left in between. The germline V gene encodes CDR1 PRHDT and CDR2 FYEKMQ (reference sequence). DNA for the CDR3: TGTGCCAGCAGCCATACGAGCTCTGGAAACACCATATATTTT. It encodes CASSHTSSGNTIYF.

This rearrangement joins TRBV7-3 to TRBJ2-5, with D tentatively TRBD2 (5 bases). Trimming took 3 bases from V and 3 from J, leaving 8 bases between them. The CDR3 consists of 13 residues. Germline CDR1 reads SGHTA; CDR2 reads FQGTGA. The CDR3: CASSLTREETQYF. The CDR3 DNA is TGTGCCAGCAGCTTGACGCGGGAAGAGACCCAGTACTTC.